A single sample gave rise to the 31 T cell receptor beta chains below, sequenced in a study of siplizumab effects on memory and regulatory T cells (dated by TCRdb to between 2019 and 2020). Libraries were prepared through the immunoSEQ multiplex PCR assay. TCRdb mirrors the immuneACCESS table, restricted to in-frame sequences. Some clones are absent from its copies; in checked studies, under half trace to an unresolved V gene, and the reason for the others is unknown. Within this sample are some 7,800 clones, with less than 45% of them counted one time only. The biggest ten clones account for roughly 6% of the sample. Cells in the mixed lymphocyte reaction were cultured together at 37 degrees C for 6 to 7 days. No antigens are known for them. The sequencing input was CFSE-low (dividing) CD8+ T cells sorted from an allogeneic mixed lymphocyte reaction. The origin of the receptors is a human donor in good health; the cells came from an allogeneic mixed lymphocyte reaction.

This chain joins TRBV7-2 and TRBJ1-1; D unresolved. CDR1 SGHTA and CDR2 FQGNSA come from the germline V gene. The V gene lost 5 bases and the J gene lost 4 bases, with 8 bases spanning the gap. The CDR3 sequence is 12 residues long. For the CDR3, the DNA is TGTGCCAGCAGCCTGTGGTCCACTGAAGCTTTCTTT. Translation: CASSLWSTEAFF.

This chain connects TRBV19 to TRBJ2-7; either TRBD1 or TRBD2 may supply D (5 bases each). Germline V gene sequence: CDR1 LNHDA, CDR2 SQIVND (reference sequence). This CDR3 spans 13 amino acids. The V gene lost 5 bases and the J gene lost 9 bases, with 17 bases spanning the gap. CDR3 sequence: CASSPGTDGWQYF. The CDR3 DNA reads as TGTGCCAGTAGTCCTGGGACCGACGGCTGGCAGTACTTC.

The rearrangement joins TRBV5-4 to TRBJ2-1, with 8 bases aligning to TRBD1. V gave up 6 bases and J gave up 4 bases; unmatched junction bases: 15. The germline V gene has CDR1 SGHNT and CDR2 YYREEE (reference sequence). This CDR3 spans 17 amino acids. The CDR3 DNA reads as TGTGCCAGCACTCCGCTCGGCCGGGACAGGTCTTACAATGAGCAGTTCTTC. As protein: CASTPLGRDRSYNEQFF.

The gene calls are TRBV7-9 and TRBJ2-1; D not certain. The CDR3 contains 13 residues. V was cut by 5 bases and J by 5 bases, with 10 bases left in between. Germline V gene data show CDR1 as SEHNR and CDR2 as FQNEAQ (reference sequence). CDR3 DNA sequence: TGTGCCAGCAGCCCCGACAAAAACAATGAGCAGTTCTTC. Its protein is CASSPDKNNEQFF.

Of note for this clone: One end of the junction fails to match germline, which may point to a read error. This chain links TRBV5-4 with TRBJ2-7; 11 positions agree with TRBD2. Germline V lookup: CDR1 SGHNT, CDR2 YYREEE (reference sequence). The CDR3 has 14 amino acids. The CDR3 loop is CASSQGLAGYEQYF. CDR3 coding DNA: TGCGCCAGCAGCCAAGGACTAGCGGGCTACGAGCAGTACTTC.

By proportion, this clone is medium-sized. The gene calls are TRBV2 and TRBJ2-7; D is unclear. The CDR3 contains 15 residues. CDR1 is SNHLY, CDR2 FYNNEI, per germline. Trimming stripped 3 bases from V and 3 bases from J, with 15 bases between. The CDR3 DNA sequence: TGTGCCAGCAGTGAGGCGACGTACGCCCTCTACGAGCAGTACTTC. Protein sequence: CASSEATYALYEQYF.

Concerning this clone: With only one base between it and a far larger clone, this is likely a read error. The V and J genes are TRBV13 and TRBJ2-7; 12 positions match TRBD1. J was trimmed by 4 bases and V by 5 bases; bases with no gene match: 3. The CDR3 totals 14 residues. Germline values: CDR1 PRHDT, CDR2 FYEKMQ (reference sequence). The CDR3 region is CASSPGQGAYEQYF. DNA of the CDR3: TGTGCCAGCAGCCCGGGACAGGGGGCGTACGAGCAGTACTTC.

The sample holds one count of this clone. Since a much larger clone is just one base distant, this may be a read error. The chain links TRBV4-2 to TRBJ1-2, with D maybe TRBD1 (6 bases). Germline-derived CDR1 and CDR2 are LGHNA and YNFKEQ. The CDR3 is 16 residues long. The DNA for the CDR3 is TGTGCCAGCAACCAAGATCCCGTTGCAGGGGCCGGTGGCTACACCTTC. It yields the protein CASNQDPVAGAGGYTF.

The chain employs TRBV13 and TRBJ2-3; 7 bases match TRBD2. The trim removed 5 bases at V and 0 bases at J, leaving 8 bases unmatched. CDR1 and CDR2 from the germline V gene are PRHDT and FYEKMQ (reference sequence). The CDR3 has 16 residues. The CDR3 DNA follows: TGTGCCAGCAGCCTTATCGGGGAGGGGAGCACAGATACGCAGTATTTT. Its protein is CASSLIGEGSTDTQYF.

By proportion, this clone is medium-sized. This rearrangement joins TRBV29-1 to TRBJ2-2, with TRBD1 matching 7 bases. The CDR3 runs to 12 residues. Germline V lookup: CDR1 SQVTM, CDR2 ANQGSEA. Trimming at V came to 5 bases and at J to 7 bases, leaving 4 bases not matched to a gene. CDR3 sequence reads: CSVRQGGGELFF. As DNA, the CDR3 is TGCAGCGTTCGACAGGGCGGCGGGGAGCTGTTTTTT.

The chain recombines TRBV28 with TRBJ1-1, with 7 nucleotides matching TRBD1. Looked up from germline, CDR1 is MDHEN and CDR2 is SYDVKM. V was pared by 7 bases and J by 4 bases, with 9 bases of the junction left unmatched. The CDR3 consists of 14 residues. The CDR3 region is CASKNRGGGTEAFF. CDR3 in DNA: TGTGCCAGCAAAAACAGGGGCGGAGGCACTGAAGCTTTCTTT.

This clone was counted a single time. The chain combines TRBV15 with TRBJ2-3, with 9 bases matching TRBD2. Losses at the gene ends were 1 base for V and 2 bases for J; bases not matched to a gene: 7. The CDR3 spans 17 residues. The germline V gene has CDR1 LNHNV and CDR2 YYDKDF (reference sequence). The CDR3 loop reads CATSRGSSGTFTDTQYF. The CDR3 DNA reads as TGTGCCACCAGCAGAGGATCTAGCGGGACCTTCACAGATACGCAGTATTTT.

This clone is categorized as medium-sized. This chain links TRBV7-9 with TRBJ2-1; D not certain. Per germline, CDR1 SEHNR and CDR2 FQNEAQ (reference sequence). The germline V and J ends were trimmed by 1 base and 9 bases, with 7 bases remaining between them. The CDR3 totals 12 residues. This CDR3 is CASSLVFREQFF. The CDR3 nucleotides read TGTGCCAGCAGCTTAGTGTTTCGTGAGCAGTTCTTC.

The table lists this clone with a few counts. This chain uses TRBV9 with TRBJ1-6; no clear D gene. The CDR3 is 13 residues long. Germline V gene lookup returns CDR1 SGDLS and CDR2 YYNGEE. V was cut by 3 bases and J by 14 bases, with 15 bases left in between. The CDR3 DNA reads TGTGCCAGCAGCGGAGGTGAGGGCAACTCCCTCCACTTT. This encodes CASSGGEGNSLHF.

The chain combines TRBV7-9 with TRBJ2-7, with D hard to call. This CDR3 is built from 13 residues. V was cut by 2 bases and J by 3 bases, with 8 bases left in between. Germline CDR1 SEHNR, CDR2 FQNEAQ (reference sequence). The CDR3 sequence is CASSLPSFYEQYF. DNA for the CDR3: TGTGCCAGCAGCTTACCATCTTTCTACGAGCAGTACTTC.

The chain carries TRBV6-5 and TRBJ2-7, with D possibly called TRBD1 or TRBD2 (5 bases each). Trimming took off 0 bases at V and 6 bases at J, with 9 bases between the two ends. Germline V CDR1 and CDR2: MNHEY, SVGAGI. This CDR3 region has 13 residues. The CDR3 reads CASSYSGDGEQYF. The DNA of the CDR3 is TGTGCCAGCAGTTACTCAGGGGACGGCGAGCAGTACTTC.

V usage is TRBV7-9 and J usage is TRBJ1-1; D possibly corresponds to TRBD1 (5 bases). The CDR3 is 15 residues long. CDR1 SEHNR and CDR2 FQNEAQ come from the germline V gene (reference sequence). Trimming cost V 5 bases and J 3 bases, with 16 bases left between them. The CDR3 coding sequence is TGTGCCAGCAGCAGATCGTTCGGGGCAGACACTGAAGCTTTCTTT. Translating gives CASSRSFGADTEAFF.

This clone is termed medium-sized. The V and J genes are TRBV7-2 and TRBJ2-1; unclear D gene. Germline lookup yields CDR1 SGHTA and CDR2 FQGNSA. With 6 bases removed from V and 10 bases from J, the gap between germline ends came to 13 bases. This CDR3 spans 12 amino acids. The CDR3, as DNA: TGTGCCAGCAGTTACCCTAGTGGGGAGCAGTTCTTC. It encodes CASSYPSGEQFF. Variable domain in full (rest from reference TRBV7-2 and TRBJ2-1): GAGVSQSPSNKVTEKGKDVELRCDPISGHTALYWYRQSLGQGLEFLIYFQGNSAPDKSGLPSDRFSAERTGGSVSTLTIQRTQQEDSAVYLCASSYPSGEQFFGPGTRLTVL.

This clone was seen more than once but under ten times. J is TRBJ2-7 and V is TRBV5-1; TRBD2 agrees at 11 bases. The CDR3 is 16 residues long. V was pared by 0 bases and J by 4 bases, with 6 bases of the junction left unmatched. The germline gives CDR1 SGHRS, CDR2 YFSETQ. The CDR3 sequence: CASSLARLAGSYEQYF. CDR3 sequence (DNA): TGCGCCAGCAGCTTGGCCCGACTAGCGGGATCGTACGAGCAGTACTTC. Variable domain in full (rest from reference TRBV5-1 and TRBJ2-7): KAGVTQTPRYLIKTRGQQVTLSCSPISGHRSVSWYQQTPGQGLQFLFEYFSETQRNKGNFPGRFSGRQFSNSRSEMNVSTLELGDSALYLCASSLARLAGSYEQYFGPGTRLTVT.

This clone was counted between two and nine times. The chain is built from TRBV27 and TRBJ2-1; D may be TRBD2 (6 bases). From germline, CDR1 is MNHEY and CDR2 SMNVEV (reference sequence). This CDR3 is 18 amino acids long. V was trimmed by 4 bases and J by 2 bases, leaving 21 bases between them. CDR3 sequence: CASSSLNLARGPYNEQFF. CDR3 DNA: TGTGCCAGCAGTTCCCTCAACTTAGCGCGGGGTCCCTACAATGAGCAGTTCTTC.

This clone was seen more than once but under ten times. This may be a read error: a much more frequent sequence differs by one nucleotide. CDR3 protein: CASSVSTGGGVGELFF. CDR3 DNA: TGTGCCAGTAGTGTCTCGACAGGGGGCGGGGTCGGGGAGCTGTTTTTT. V gene TRBV19 combines with J gene TRBJ2-2; 10 nucleotides align to TRBD1. V lost 5 bases, J lost 7 bases, and 10 bases stayed unmatched. Germline V gene data show CDR1 as LNHDA and CDR2 as SQIVND (reference sequence). The CDR3 spans 16 residues.

This chain's CDR3 is CASSVQGGTDTQYF. The DNA for the CDR3 is TGTGCCAGCAGCGTTCAGGGAGGAACAGATACGCAGTATTTT. The chain couples TRBV9 to TRBJ2-3; D is possibly TRBD2 (6 bases). The germline CDR1 and CDR2 sequences are SGDLS and YYNGEE. The CDR3 length is 14 residues. Trimming took off 2 bases at V and 3 bases at J, with 10 bases between the two ends.

V is TRBV4-3 and J is TRBJ2-7; D may correspond to TRBD1 or TRBD2 (5 bases each). Germline V gene sequence: CDR1 LGHNA, CDR2 YSLEER. This CDR3 contains 15 residues. The ends were cut back, 3 bases at V and 5 bases at J, with 17 bases in the middle. Here the CDR3 DNA reads TGCGCCAGCAGCCATGGGACCGCCGACCGACACGAGCAGTACTTC. Protein product: CASSHGTADRHEQYF.

The chain links TRBV9 to TRBJ1-3; D not certain. The CDR3 is 15 residues long. Germline-derived CDR1 and CDR2 are SGDLS and YYNGEE. V lost 0 bases, J lost 0 bases, and 7 bases lay in between. This CDR3 reads CASSVGGSSGNTIYF. CDR3 nucleotide sequence: TGTGCCAGCAGCGTAGGAGGCAGCTCTGGAAACACCATATATTTT.

The chain has TRBV7-6 and TRBJ2-7; tentative D call: TRBD1 (6 bases). V was cut by 2 bases and J by 0 bases, with 14 bases left in between. The CDR3 runs 16 residues. Germline V gene sequence: CDR1 SGHVS, CDR2 FNYEAQ. CDR3 residues: CASSLPTDRISYEQYF. The CDR3 DNA reads as TGTGCCAGCAGCTTACCAACAGACAGGATCTCCTACGAGCAGTACTTC.

This chain uses TRBV6-5 with TRBJ2-7; D may be TRBD2 (6 bases). The CDR3 contains 14 residues. The V and J ends lost 5 bases and 1 base respectively, with 12 bases between them. The germline CDR1 and CDR2 sequences are MNHEY and SVGAGI. The CDR3 sequence is CASSPTGESYEQYF. CDR3 in DNA: TGTGCCAGCAGTCCTACGGGGGAGTCCTACGAGCAGTACTTC.

This clone was seen a handful of times. The chain employs TRBV19 and TRBJ2-1, with 10 bases aligning to TRBD2. From germline, CDR1 is LNHDA and CDR2 SQIVND (reference sequence). J was trimmed by 9 bases and V by 1 base; bases with no gene match: 6. CDR3 length equals 15 residues. CDR3 in amino acids: CASSIASGRNIEQFF. CDR3 nucleotides: TGTGCCAGTAGTATAGCTAGCGGGAGAAATATTGAGCAGTTCTTC.

In its sample, this clone is medium-sized (0.01 to 0.1%). The chain has TRBV25-1 and TRBJ1-5; the D is unclear. Germline loops: CDR1 MGHDK, CDR2 SYGVNS. Trimming cost V 0 bases and J 5 bases, with 14 bases left between them. The CDR3 runs 16 residues. CDR3 coding DNA: TGTGCCAGCAGTGAATACTGGGCAGCGCCCGATCAGCCCCAGCATTTT. This codes for CASSEYWAAPDQPQHF.

This clone counts as medium-sized. This chain uses TRBV27 with TRBJ2-5; 7 nucleotides agree with TRBD1. Trimming cost V 8 bases and J 3 bases; bases outside gene matches: 12. Germline CDR1 is MNHEY and CDR2 is SMNVEV (reference sequence). There are 15 residues in the CDR3. The CDR3 coding sequence is TGTGCCAGCTCCGGGTACCGGGACAGAGAAGAGACCCAGTACTTC. Translating gives CASSGYRDREETQYF.

The table lists this clone with a count of one. This chain links TRBV10-1 with TRBJ2-6; 7 bases match TRBD1. This CDR3 is built from 18 residues. The V and J ends lost 4 bases and 4 bases, in that order; junction bases with no gene match: 13. The germline CDR1 and CDR2 sequences are WNHNN and SYGVQD (reference sequence). The CDR3 region has the DNA TGCGCCAGCAGTGGGACAGGAAGGAGATGTCTGGGGGCCAACGTCCTGACTTTC. Translated, it gives CASSGTGRRCLGANVLTF.

V usage is TRBV30 and J usage is TRBJ2-7, with 10 bases lining up with TRBD1. The CDR3 loop spans 14 amino acids. Per the germline V gene, CDR1 is GTSNPN and CDR2 is SVGIG (reference sequence). The J segment lost 2 bases and the V segment lost 8 bases, leaving 9 bases of the junction unmatched. CDR3 DNA: TGTGCCAGCAGCCCGGGACAGGGGCCCTACGAGCAGTACTTC. It specifies CASSPGQGPYEQYF.